One and the same sample provided the 5 T cell receptor beta chains below, sequenced in a study of read filtering for tumor transcriptome and immune sequencing. From approximately 430 ng of RNA, a library with molecular barcoded alpha/delta and beta/gamma adaptors was made. MiXCR was run by TCRdb on the reads, yielding one entry per CDR3 protein. The sample shows tens of thousands of distinct CDR3 sequences, roughly 19% of them seen only once. The sample taken for sequencing was a population of CD138-negative cells sorted from bone marrow. The source of these receptors is a donor older than 35 with multiple myeloma.

The sample holds many counts of this clonotype. V gene TRBV30 combines with J gene TRBJ2-7; unclear D gene. Germline values: CDR1 GTSNPN, CDR2 SVGIG (reference sequence). Trimming shortened V by 2 bases and J by 0 bases, and 5 bases separated the two germline ends. CDR3 length equals 12 residues. The CDR3 nucleotides are TGTGCCTGGAGTTCCCACTCCTACGAGCAGTACTTC. Its protein product is CAWSSHSYEQYF. The whole variable domain, remainder taken from reference TRBV30 and TRBJ2-7, is SQTIHQWPATLVQPVGSPLSLECTVEGTSNPNLYWYRQAAGRGLQLLFYSVGIGQISSEVPQNLSASRPQDRQFILSSKKLLLSDSGFYLCAWSSHSYEQYFGPGTRLTVT.

Remarks on this clonotype: It differs at one base from a far larger clone, so likely a read error. The chain links TRBV11-2 to TRBJ2-1; D possibly matches TRBD1 or TRBD2 (5 bases each). In germline, CDR1 is SGHAT, CDR2 FQNNGV. The CDR3 totals 13 residues. The chain's CDR3 is CASSLNWGLEQLF. The CDR3 nucleotides are TGTGCCAGCAGCTTAAACTGGGGGTTAGAGCAGCTCTTC.

There are many counts of this clonotype. This chain uses TRBV11-2 with TRBJ2-5, with 9 bases aligning to TRBD1. Looked up from germline, CDR1 is SGHAT and CDR2 is FQNNGV. V lost 5 bases to trimming and J lost 2 bases; unmatched junction nucleotides: 6. The CDR3 length is 15 residues. This chain's CDR3 is CASSHTTGGQETQYF. The DNA of the CDR3 is TGTGCCAGCAGCCATACGACAGGGGGGCAAGAGACCCAGTACTTC.

This clonotype was observed many times. The CDR3 region is CASSLESDTQYF. DNA of the CDR3: TGCGCCAGCAGCTTGGAGTCAGATACGCAGTATTTT. This chain uses TRBV5-1 with TRBJ2-3; D ambiguous. The V gene lost 0 bases and the J gene lost 4 bases, with 3 bases spanning the gap. CDR1 and CDR2 (germline): SGHRS, YFSETQ. There are 12 residues in the CDR3.

In the case of this clonotype: A far larger clone differs by one base, so this is likely a read error. This chain uses TRBV7-9 with TRBJ2-5; 8 nucleotides agree with TRBD2. This CDR3 has 16 amino acids. The germline CDR1 and CDR2 sequences are SEHNR and FQNEAQ (reference sequence). The CDR3 loop reads CASSLGPSGSLKTQYF. The DNA for the CDR3 is TGTGCTAGCAGCTTAGGCCCCAGCGGGAGTCTGAAGACCCAGTACTTC.